This TCR beta chain stems from a study of graft-versus-host responses after intestinal transplantation. Study context: Tacrolimus plus steroids were given to all recipients for roughly 3 years, preceded by anti-thymocyte globulin induction.

The CDR3 is 17 residues long. Germline assignment: CDR1 SGHDN and CDR2 FVKESK. With V trimmed by 0 bases and J by 6 bases, 4 bases remained unmatched. Method: immunoSEQ multiplex PCR; TCRdb's copy keeps in-frame clones and lacks some. The sample consists of 80,000 or so clones, 80% to 95% of them appearing once. Points on this clone: Its cognate antigen is unknown.

Overall study results and limits: Investigators detected GvH clones in recipient marrow, with some emerging earlier in ileum or blood.

This chain connects TRBV14 to TRBJ2-1, with 14 bases fitting TRBD2. This receptor was obtained from a human patient who received an intestinal transplant, so some T cells may come from the graft donor. Sequencing was performed on PBMCs, taken 98 days after intestinal transplantation. CDR3: CASSQDPGLAGGNEQFF. CDR3 in DNA: TGTGCCAGCAGCCAAGATCCCGGACTAGCGGGAGGCAATGAGCAGTTCTTC.